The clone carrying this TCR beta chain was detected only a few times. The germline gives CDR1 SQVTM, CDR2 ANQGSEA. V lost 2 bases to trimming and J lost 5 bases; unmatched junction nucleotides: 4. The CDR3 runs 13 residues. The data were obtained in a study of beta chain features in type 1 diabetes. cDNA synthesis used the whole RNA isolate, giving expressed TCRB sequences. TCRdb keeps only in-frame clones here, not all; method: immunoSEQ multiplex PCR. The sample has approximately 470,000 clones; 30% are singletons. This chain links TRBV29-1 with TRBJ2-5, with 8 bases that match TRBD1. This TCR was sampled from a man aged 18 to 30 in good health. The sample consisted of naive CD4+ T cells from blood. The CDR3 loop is CSVEPGGRETQYF. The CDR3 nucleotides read TGCAGCGTTGAACCAGGGGGCAGGGAGACCCAGTACTTC.